This T cell receptor beta chain was profiled in a study of blood T cell repertoires in COVID-19. In the study overall: Sources were T cells, B-cell-depleted T cells, or PBMCs; the material itself was cDNA or gDNA.

As handled by the study authors: Estimation of nucleated cell counts was performed using reference gene primer amplification. Profiling relied on immunoSEQ multiplex PCR, and the TCRdb table lists in-frame clones only, not all of them. V, J and clone size are taken as reported in that table, and D and trimming were inferred from the DNA itself. The repertoire includes about 120,000 clones, over 80% of them detected once, and over 2% sits in the top ten. What was sequenced was peripheral blood. This sequence originates from a young man with acute or convalescent COVID-19.

CDR3 DNA: TGTGCCAGTAGTATCGCGGGGCGCAGCAATCAGCCCCAGCATTTT. Translation: CASSIAGRSNQPQHF. The gene calls are TRBV19 and TRBJ1-5; D may be TRBD1 (5 bases). Trimming took off 3 bases at V and 1 base at J, with 10 bases between the two ends. From germline, CDR1 is LNHDA and CDR2 SQIVND (reference sequence). The CDR3 is made up of 15 amino acids.